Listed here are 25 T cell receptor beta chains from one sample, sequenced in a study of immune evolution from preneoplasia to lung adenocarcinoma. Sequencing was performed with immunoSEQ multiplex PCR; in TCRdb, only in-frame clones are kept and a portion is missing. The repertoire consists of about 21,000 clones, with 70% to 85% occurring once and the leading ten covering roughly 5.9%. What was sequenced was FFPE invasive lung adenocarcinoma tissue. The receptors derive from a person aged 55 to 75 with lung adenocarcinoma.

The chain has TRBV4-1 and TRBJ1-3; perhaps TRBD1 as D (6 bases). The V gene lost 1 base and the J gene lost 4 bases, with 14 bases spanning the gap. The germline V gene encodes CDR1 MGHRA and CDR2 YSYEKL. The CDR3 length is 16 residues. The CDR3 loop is CASSQGAPGHGNTIYF. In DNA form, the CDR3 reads TGCGCCAGCAGCCAAGGGGCCCCGGGACACGGAAACACCATATATTTT.

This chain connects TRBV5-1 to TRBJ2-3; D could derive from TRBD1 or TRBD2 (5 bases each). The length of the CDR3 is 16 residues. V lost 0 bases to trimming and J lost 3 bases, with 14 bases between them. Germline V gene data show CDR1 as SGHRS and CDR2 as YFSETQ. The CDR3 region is CASSLEGSMLTDTQYF. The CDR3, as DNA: TGCGCCAGCAGCTTGGAGGGGAGTATGTTGACAGATACGCAGTATTTT.

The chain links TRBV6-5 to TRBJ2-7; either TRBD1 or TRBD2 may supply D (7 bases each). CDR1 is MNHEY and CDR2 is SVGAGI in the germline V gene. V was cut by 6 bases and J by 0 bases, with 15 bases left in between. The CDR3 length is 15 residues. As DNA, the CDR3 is TGTGCCAGCAGCAGGGGGGGAGGCATCTCCTACGAGCAGTACTTC. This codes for CASSRGGGISYEQYF.

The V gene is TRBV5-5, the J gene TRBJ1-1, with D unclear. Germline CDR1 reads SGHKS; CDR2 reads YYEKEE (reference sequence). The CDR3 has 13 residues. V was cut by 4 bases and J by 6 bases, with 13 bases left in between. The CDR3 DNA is TGTGCCAGCAGCCGAGGGTTTCAGCCTGAAGCTTTCTTT. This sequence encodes CASSRGFQPEAFF.

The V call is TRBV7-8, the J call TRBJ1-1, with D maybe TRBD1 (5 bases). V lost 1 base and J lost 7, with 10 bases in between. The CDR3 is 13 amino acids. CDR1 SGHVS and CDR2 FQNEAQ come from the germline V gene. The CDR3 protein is CASSLETEVEAFF. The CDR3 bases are TGTGCCAGCAGCTTAGAGACAGAAGTTGAAGCTTTCTTT.

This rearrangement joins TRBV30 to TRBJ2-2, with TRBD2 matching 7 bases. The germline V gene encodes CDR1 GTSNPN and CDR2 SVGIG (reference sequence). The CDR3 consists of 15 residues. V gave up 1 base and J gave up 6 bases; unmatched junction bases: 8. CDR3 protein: CAWSDGAGAAGELFF. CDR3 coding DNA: TGTGCCTGGAGTGATGGGGCGGGAGCGGCCGGGGAGCTGTTTTTT.

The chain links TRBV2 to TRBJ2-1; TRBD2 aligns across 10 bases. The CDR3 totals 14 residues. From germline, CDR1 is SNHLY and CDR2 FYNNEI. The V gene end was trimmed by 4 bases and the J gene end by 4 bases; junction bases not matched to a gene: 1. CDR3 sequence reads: CASSGTSGYNEQFF. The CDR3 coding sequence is TGTGCCAGCAGTGGGACTAGCGGATACAATGAGCAGTTCTTC.

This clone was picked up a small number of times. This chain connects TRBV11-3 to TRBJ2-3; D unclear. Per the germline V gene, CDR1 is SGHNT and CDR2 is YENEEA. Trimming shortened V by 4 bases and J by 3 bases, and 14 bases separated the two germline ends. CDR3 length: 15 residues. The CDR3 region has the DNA TGTGCCAGCAGCTCTCACCCTTCCGCAACAGATACGCAGTATTTT. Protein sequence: CASSSHPSATDTQYF.

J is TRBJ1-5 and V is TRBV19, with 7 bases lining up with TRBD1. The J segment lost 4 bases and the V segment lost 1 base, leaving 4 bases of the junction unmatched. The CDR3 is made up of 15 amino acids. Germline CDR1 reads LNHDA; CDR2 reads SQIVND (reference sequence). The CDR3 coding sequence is TGTGCCAGTAGTATAGCAGGCAGGGGGAATCAGCCCCAGCATTTT. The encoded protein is CASSIAGRGNQPQHF. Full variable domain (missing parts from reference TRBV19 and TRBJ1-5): DGGITQSPKYLFRKEGQNVTLSCEQNLNHDAMYWYRQDPGQGLRLIYYSQIVNDFQKGDIAEGYSVSREKKESFPLTVTSAQKNPTAFYLCASSIAGRGNQPQHFGDGTRLSIL.

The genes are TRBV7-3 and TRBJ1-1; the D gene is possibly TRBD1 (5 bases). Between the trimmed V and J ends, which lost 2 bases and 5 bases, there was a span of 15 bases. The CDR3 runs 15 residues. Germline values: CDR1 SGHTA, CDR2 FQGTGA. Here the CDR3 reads CASSLGSAGRTEAFF. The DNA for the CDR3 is TGTGCCAGCAGCTTAGGGTCGGCAGGGAGGACTGAAGCTTTCTTT.

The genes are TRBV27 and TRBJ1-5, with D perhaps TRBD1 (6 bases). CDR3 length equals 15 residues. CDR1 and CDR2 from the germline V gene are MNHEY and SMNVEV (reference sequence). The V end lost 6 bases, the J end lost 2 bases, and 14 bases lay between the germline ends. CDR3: CASSLTGLGNQPQHF. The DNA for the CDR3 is TGTGCCAGCAGCTTGACAGGCCTTGGCAATCAGCCCCAGCATTTT.

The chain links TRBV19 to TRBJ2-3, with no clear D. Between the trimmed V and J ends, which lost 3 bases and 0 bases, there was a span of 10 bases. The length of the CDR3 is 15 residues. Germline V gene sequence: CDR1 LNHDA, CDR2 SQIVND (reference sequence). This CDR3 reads CASSIRWGSTDTQYF. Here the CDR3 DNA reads TGTGCCAGTAGTATCCGCTGGGGTAGCACAGATACGCAGTATTTT.

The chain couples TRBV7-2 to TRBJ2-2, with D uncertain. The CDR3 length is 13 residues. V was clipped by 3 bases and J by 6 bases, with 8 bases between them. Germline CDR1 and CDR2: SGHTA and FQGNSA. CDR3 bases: TGTGCCAGCAGCTTGATCCACCCCGGGGAGCTGTTTTTT. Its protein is CASSLIHPGELFF.

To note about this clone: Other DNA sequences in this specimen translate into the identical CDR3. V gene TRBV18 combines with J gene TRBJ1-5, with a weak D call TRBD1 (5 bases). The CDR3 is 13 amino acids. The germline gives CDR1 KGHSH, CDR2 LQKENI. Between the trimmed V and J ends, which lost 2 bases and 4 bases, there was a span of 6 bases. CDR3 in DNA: TGTGCCAGCTCACCAGACAGTAATCAGCCCCAGCATTTT. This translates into CASSPDSNQPQHF. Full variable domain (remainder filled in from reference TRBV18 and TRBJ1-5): NAGVMQNPRHLVRRRGQEARLRCSPMKGHSHVYWYRQLPEEGLKFMVYLQKENIIDESGMPKERFSAEFPKEGPSILRIQQVVRGDSAAYFCASSPDSNQPQHFGDGTRLSIL.

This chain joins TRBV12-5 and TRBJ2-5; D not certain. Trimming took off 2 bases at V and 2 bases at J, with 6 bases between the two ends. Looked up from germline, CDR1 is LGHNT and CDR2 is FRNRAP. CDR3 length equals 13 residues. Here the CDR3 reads CASGLLGQETQYF. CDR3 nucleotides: TGTGCTAGTGGTTTGTTGGGACAAGAGACCCAGTACTTC.

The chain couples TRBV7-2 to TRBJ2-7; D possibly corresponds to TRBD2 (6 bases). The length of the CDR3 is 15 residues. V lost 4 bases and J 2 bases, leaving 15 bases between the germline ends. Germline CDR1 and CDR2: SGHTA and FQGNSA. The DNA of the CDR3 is TGTGCCAGCAGCTCCCGGGGGTTAACTGCCTACGAGCAGTACTTC. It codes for CASSSRGLTAYEQYF.

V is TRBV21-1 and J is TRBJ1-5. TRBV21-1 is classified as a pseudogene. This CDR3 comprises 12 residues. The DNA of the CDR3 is TGTGCCAGCAGCAAAGGGGGTGAGCCCCAGCATTTT. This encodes CASSKGGEPQHF.

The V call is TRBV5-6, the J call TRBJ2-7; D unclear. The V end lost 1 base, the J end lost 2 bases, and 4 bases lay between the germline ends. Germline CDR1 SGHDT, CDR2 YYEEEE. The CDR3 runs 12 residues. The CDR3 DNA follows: TGTGCCAGCAGCTTGTCCACCTACGAGCAGTACTTC. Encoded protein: CASSLSTYEQYF.

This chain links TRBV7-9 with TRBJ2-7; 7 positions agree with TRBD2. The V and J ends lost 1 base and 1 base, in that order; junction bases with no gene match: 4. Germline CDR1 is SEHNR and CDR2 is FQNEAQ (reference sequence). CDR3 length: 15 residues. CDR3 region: CASSLGGGKSYEQYF. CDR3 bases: TGTGCCAGCAGCTTAGGGGGGGGGAAATCCTACGAGCAGTACTTC.

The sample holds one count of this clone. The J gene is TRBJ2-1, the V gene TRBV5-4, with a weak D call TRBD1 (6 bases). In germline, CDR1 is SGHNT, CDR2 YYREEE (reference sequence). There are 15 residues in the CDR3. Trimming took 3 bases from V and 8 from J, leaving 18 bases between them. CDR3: CASSSSGTPVHEQFF. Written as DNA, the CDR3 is TGTGCCAGCAGCTCATCCGGGACACCGGTCCATGAGCAGTTCTTC. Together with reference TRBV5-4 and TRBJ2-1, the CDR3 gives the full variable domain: ETGVTQSPTHLIKTRGQQVTLRCSSQSGHNTVSWYQQALGQGPQFIFQYYREEENGRGNFPPRFSGLQFPNYSSELNVNALELDDSALYLCASSSSGTPVHEQFFGPGTRLTVL.

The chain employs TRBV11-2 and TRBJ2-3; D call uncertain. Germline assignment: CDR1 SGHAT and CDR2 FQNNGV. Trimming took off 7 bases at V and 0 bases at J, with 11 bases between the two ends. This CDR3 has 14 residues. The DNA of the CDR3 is TGTGCCAGCATCCCCTTGGGGAGCACAGATACGCAGTATTTT. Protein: CASIPLGSTDTQYF.

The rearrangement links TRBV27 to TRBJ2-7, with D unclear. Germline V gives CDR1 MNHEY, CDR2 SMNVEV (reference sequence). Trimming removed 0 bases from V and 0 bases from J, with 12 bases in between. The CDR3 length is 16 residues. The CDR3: CASSLSSASSSYEQYF. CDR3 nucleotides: TGTGCCAGCAGTTTATCGAGCGCCAGCAGCTCCTACGAGCAGTACTTC.

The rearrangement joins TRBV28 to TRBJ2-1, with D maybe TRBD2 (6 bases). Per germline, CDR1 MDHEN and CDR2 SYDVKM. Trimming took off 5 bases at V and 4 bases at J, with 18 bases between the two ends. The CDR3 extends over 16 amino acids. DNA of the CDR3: TGTGCCAGCAGTGTACGAGGTAGCGGACCGTACAATGAGCAGTTCTTC. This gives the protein CASSVRGSGPYNEQFF.

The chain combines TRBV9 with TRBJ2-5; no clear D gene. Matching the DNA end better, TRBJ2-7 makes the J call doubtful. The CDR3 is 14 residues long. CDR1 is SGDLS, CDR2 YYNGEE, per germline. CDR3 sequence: CASSVEISSYEQYF. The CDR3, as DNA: TGTGCCAGCAGCGTAGAGATTAGCAGTTACGAGCAGTACTTC.

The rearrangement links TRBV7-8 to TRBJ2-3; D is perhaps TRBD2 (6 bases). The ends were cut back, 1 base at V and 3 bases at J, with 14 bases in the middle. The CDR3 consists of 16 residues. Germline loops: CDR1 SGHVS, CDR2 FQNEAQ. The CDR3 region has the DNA TGTGCCAGCAGCTTAGAAGGCGGGATAGTGACAGATACGCAGTATTTT. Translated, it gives CASSLEGGIVTDTQYF.